Listed below are T cell receptor beta chains from one sample, sequenced in a study of OX40 agonist ivuxolimab in advanced cancers. The assay was immunoSEQ multiplex PCR, and TCRdb's table has in-frame clones only and misses some. There are 60,000 to 75,000 clones in the sample; 84% occur only once, and roughly 8% lies in the top ten. The specimen comprised CD4+ or CD8+ T cells sorted from blood, sampled in a trial of the OX40 agonist ivuxolimab. The receptors shown here come from an adult with an advanced solid tumor such as melanoma, head and neck, liver or kidney cancer. The CDR3 runs from the conserved cysteine through the conserved F or W. A D gene is named only where the DNA matches it firmly. The size entry is marked missing in some rows and otherwise reads once, few, many or a size class.

16,TRBJ1-1,TRBV10-3,TRBD1,-,TGTGCCATCAACCGGGACAGGGGGCTGCTGAACACTGAAGCTTTCTTT,CAINRDRGLLNTEAFF
15,TRBJ2-1,TRBV11-1,-,-,TGTGCCAGCAGCTTAAATGGGGACCAATACAATGAGCAGTTCTTC,CASSLNGDQYNEQFF
14,TRBJ2-1,TRBV5-6,-,few,TGTGCCAGCAGCTTGGGGGTCCCCGGGAATGAGCAGTTCTTC,CASSLGVPGNEQFF
16,TRBJ2-7,TRBV7-6,TRBD1,-,TGTGCCAGCAGCCAATATGGGGGGGACAGGGGATTCGAGCAGTACTTC,CASSQYGGDRGFEQYF
14,TRBJ1-2,TRBV2,-,-,TGTGCCAGCAGTGAAGCGACCACAAGCTATGGCTACACCTTC,CASSEATTSYGYTF
14,TRBJ1-1,TRBV5-1,TRBD1,-,TGCGCCAGCAGCCCACAGGGGCAGAACACTGAAGCTTTCTTT,CASSPQGQNTEAFF
15,TRBJ2-3,TRBV7-9,-,-,TGTGCCAGCAGCTTAGACAGGGGACTCACAGATACGCAGTATTTT,CASSLDRGLTDTQYF
15,TRBJ1-1,TRBV4-2,TRBD1,-,TGTGCCAGCAGCCCGCCGCGGACAGGGGGCTCCGAAGCTTTCTTT,CASSPPRTGGSEAFF
12,TRBJ1-1,TRBV7-9,-,-,TGTGCCAGCAGCTTAGAAGGTCCTGAAGCTTTCTTT,CASSLEGPEAFF
13,TRBJ2-7,TRBV5-4,-,once,TGTGCCAGCAGCTCTTCCGACAGTTACGAGCAGTACTTC,CASSSSDSYEQYF
11,TRBJ2-7,TRBV11-2,-,few,TGTGCCAGCAGCTTAAATGGCGAGCAGTACTTC,CASSLNGEQYF
12,TRBJ2-7,TRBV5-5,-,-,TGTGCCAGCAGCGTGCGTACGGGGGAGCAGTACTTC,CASSVRTGEQYF
12,TRBJ2-7,TRBV7-2,-,-,TGTGCCAGCAGCCTTAACAGCTACGAGCAGTACTTC,CASSLNSYEQYF
14,TRBJ2-7,TRBV9,-,-,TGTGCCAGCAGCGTAAAACCAGAACCCTACGAGCAGTACTTC,CASSVKPEPYEQYF
15,TRBJ1-2,TRBV6-5,TRBD1,-,TGTGCCAGCAGTGACTTGAGGGGGCAACACTATGGCTACACCTTC,CASSDLRGQHYGYTF
16,TRBJ2-5,TRBV5-1,TRBD1,-,TGCGCCAGCAGCGTTTCAGGGGGCATAGGCCAAGAGACCCAGTACTTC,CASSVSGGIGQETQYF
14,TRBJ2-7,TRBV7-9,-,-,TGTGCCAGCAGCTTAGCCGGCCAAGTCTACGAGCAGTACTTC,CASSLAGQVYEQYF
13,TRBJ1-4,TRBV28,-,-,TGTGCCAGCGGGTCGTGGGGGTATGAAAAACTGTTTTTT,CASGSWGYEKLFF
14,TRBJ2-5,TRBV19,-,few,TGTGCCAGTAGTATAGAGAGGGGTGGGGAGACCCAGTACTTC,CASSIERGGETQYF
15,TRBJ1-6,TRBV2,TRBD1,few,TGTGCCAGCAGCGTCGGACAGGGGAACCGATCACCCCTCCACTTT,CASSVGQGNRSPLHF
14,TRBJ2-5,TRBV7-8,-,-,TGTGCCAGCAAGCAGGGTCGGGCCCAAGAGACCCAGTACTTC,CASKQGRAQETQYF
15,TRBJ1-4,TRBV18,-,-,TGTGCCAGCTCACGCCAGGCGGAGTCCAATGAAAAACTGTTTTTT,CASSRQAESNEKLFF
15,TRBJ2-3,TRBV5-8,TRBD2,once,TGTGCCAGCAGCTTGGTTGCGGGGGGCATAGATACGCAGTATTTT,CASSLVAGGIDTQYF
16,TRBJ2-3,TRBV11-2,TRBD2,-,TGTGCCAGCAGTCAGACCAGCGGGGGGTTAACAGATACGCAGTATTTT,CASSQTSGGLTDTQYF
13,TRBJ2-5,TRBV18,-,-,TGTGCCAGCTCACCAATCCCCCAAGAGACCCAGTACTTC,CASSPIPQETQYF
12,TRBJ1-2,TRBV27,-,-,TGTGCCAGCAGTTTAGACGGTTATGGCTACACCTTC,CASSLDGYGYTF
14,TRBJ2-7,TRBV2,-,-,TGTGCCAGCATGACCCCGTTTCGAGGGATTAAGCAGTACTTC,CASMTPFRGIKQYF